The rows below give T cell receptor beta chains drawn from one sample of a study of CD8 T cells in ankylosing spondylitis. TCRdb called the 5' RACE reads again in MiXCR, with one record for every CDR3 protein. The table includes 75,000 to 95,000 distinct CDR3 sequences, about 9% detected once. Sequencing was performed on blood, either unsorted or a sorted T cell fraction (not recorded which). Receptor source: a male donor with ankylosing spondylitis. Each CDR3 is given with its conserved first and last residue. The D gene is left open where the match is weak. Rows may omit the clone size; those that give it use once, few, many or a size class.

>.|TRBJ2-5|TRBD1|TRBV7-9
TGTGCCAGCAGCTTGACAGGGGGTCGAGAGACCCAGTACTTC
CASSLTGGRETQYF
>.|TRBJ1-1|.|TRBV11-3
TGTGCCAGCAGCTTACGGGGACCGGTGGCTGAAGCTTTCTTT
CASSLRGPVAEAFF
>few|TRBJ2-2|.|TRBV28
TGTGCCAGCACGGGACTCCCGAACACCGGGGAGCTGTTTTTT
CASTGLPNTGELFF
>many|TRBJ1-2|TRBD1|TRBV12-5
TGTGCTAGTGGTTTAGGACAGGGGTCCCACTATGGCTACACCTTC
CASGLGQGSHYGYTF
>few|TRBJ2-3|TRBD2|TRBV27
TGTGCCAGCAGGCTAGCGGGAGGCCCCGATACGCAGTATTTT
CASRLAGGPDTQYF
>.|TRBJ2-2|.|TRBV20-1
TGCAGTGCGGCAGTGGCGAACACCGGGGAGCTGTTTTTT
CSAAVANTGELFF
>.|TRBJ2-7|.|TRBV20-1
TGCAGCGGCGGGGGCGGATACGAGCAGTACTTC
CSGGGGYEQYF
>.|TRBJ1-3|.|TRBV18
TGTGCCAGCTCCGCGCCCCGCCCTGGAAACACCATATATTTT
CASSAPRPGNTIYF
>.|TRBJ1-2|.|TRBV20-1
TGCAGTGCTAGAGATCCGGGCAGTTCAATGGATGATGGCTACACCTTC
CSARDPGSSMDDGYTF
>many|TRBJ2-1|TRBD2|TRBV27
TGTGCCAGCAGTTTAGGTAGCGGGGACTACAATGAGCAGTTCTTC
CASSLGSGDYNEQFF
>many|TRBJ2-2|TRBD2|TRBV20-1
TGCAGTGCTATCCCTAGCGGGAGTAATACCGGGGAGCTGTTTTTT
CSAIPSGSNTGELFF
>many|TRBJ2-1|.|TRBV15
TGTGCCACCAGCACCCACTACAATGAGCAGTTCTTC
CATSTHYNEQFF
>few|TRBJ1-1|.|TRBV25-1
TGTGCCAGCAGTGAGTCTGCTGGAAACACTGAAGCTTTCTTT
CASSESAGNTEAFF
>many|TRBJ2-2|.|TRBV12-3/TRBV12-4
TGTGCCAGCAGTCCCGGGGCAGGGAACACCGGGGAGCTGTTTTTT
CASSPGAGNTGELFF
>many|TRBJ2-1|.|TRBV6-1
TGTGCCAGCAGTGCCGAGAGCCGGAAGGAGCAGTTCTTC
CASSAESRKEQFF
>.|TRBJ2-7|TRBD1|TRBV5-1
TGCGCCAGCAGCTCCATGGGGACAGGGTCCTTTTACGAGCAGTACTTC
CASSSMGTGSFYEQYF
>once|TRBJ2-5|TRBD2|TRBV7-2
TGTGCCAGCAGCTTAGCGGTCAGCGGGAGTGAGGAGACCCAGTACTTC
CASSLAVSGSEETQYF
>few|TRBJ2-3|.|TRBV7-2
TGTGCCAGCAGGCCCGCCGGGACACCTAGCACAGATACGCAGTATTTT
CASRPAGTPSTDTQYF
>.|TRBJ1-2|.|TRBV9
TGTGCCAGCAGCGTAGAGAAGGGAGAGGACGGCTACACCTTC
CASSVEKGEDGYTF
>few|TRBJ2-1|.|TRBV24-1
TGTGCCACCAGTGATTTGGGCACCTACAATGAGCAGTTCTTC
CATSDLGTYNEQFF
>.|TRBJ2-7|TRBD1|TRBV9
TGTGCCAGCAGCGGGGACAGGGGGTCATCCGAGCAGTACTTC
CASSGDRGSSEQYF
>.|TRBJ1-5|TRBD1|TRBV3-1
TGTGCCAGCAGCCGACCAGGACAGGGTAAGAGCAATCAGCCCCAGCATTTT
CASSRPGQGKSNQPQHF
>.|TRBJ2-2|.|TRBV11-2
TGTGCCAGCAGCTTGGGTCCGAGGGGTAGCACCGGGGAGCTGTTTTTT
CASSLGPRGSTGELFF
>.|TRBJ2-7|.|TRBV9
TGTGCCAGCAGGGATTCAGTGAGCTACGAGCAGTACTTC
CASRDSVSYEQYF
>few|TRBJ2-5|.|TRBV3-1
TGTGCCAGCAGCCAAGACTGGGGGGTCGAAGAGACCCAGTACTTC
CASSQDWGVEETQYF
>few|TRBJ2-1|.|TRBV12-3/TRBV12-4
TGTGCCAGCAGTTTTTTCCTGAGCTCCTACAATGAGCAGTTCTTC
CASSFFLSSYNEQFF
>many|TRBJ1-1|.|TRBV7-9
TGTGCCATCACCTTGGGCGAAGCTTTCTTT
CAITLGEAFF
>.|TRBJ1-2|TRBD1|TRBV4-2
TGTGCCAGCAGCCAAGAGACAGGGGGCTTCTATGGCTACACCTTC
CASSQETGGFYGYTF
>many|TRBJ2-2|.|TRBV7-8
TGTGCCAGCAGCTTAATGGCTAGAGCCGGGGAGCTGTTTTTT
CASSLMARAGELFF
>many|TRBJ2-7|.|TRBV29-1
TGCAGCGTTGTCGCCGATAGCTCCTACGAGCAGTACTTC
CSVVADSSYEQYF
>many|TRBJ2-7|TRBD2|TRBV9
TGTGCCAGCAGCGTGGACCTTTCGGGAGGCGAGCAGTACTTC
CASSVDLSGGEQYF
>.|TRBJ2-1|TRBD2|TRBV12-3/TRBV12-4
TGTGCCAGCAGTTTGGGACTAGCAAAGGTGGATGAGCAGTTCTTC
CASSLGLAKVDEQFF
>many|TRBJ1-1|.|TRBV20-1
TGCAGTGCTAGAGGACCCGGGGGGCTTCGCACTGAAGCTTTCTTT
CSARGPGGLRTEAFF
>many|TRBJ2-7|.|TRBV7-9
TGTGCCAGCGACCGTAACTACGAGCAGTACTTC
CASDRNYEQYF
>many|TRBJ2-1|.|TRBV27
TGTGCCAGCAGTTATATGCTTACGGGAAGCAATGAGCAGTTCTTC
CASSYMLTGSNEQFF
>.|TRBJ1-1|.|TRBV14
TGTGCCAGCAGACCATCAGGGACGGGCACTGAAGCTTTCTTT
CASRPSGTGTEAFF
>many|TRBJ1-5|.|TRBV27
TGTGCCAGCAGTCTTTTGCTTCCGAACGGCGGTGGGAATCAGCCCCAGCATTTT
CASSLLLPNGGGNQPQHF
>.|TRBJ1-1|.|TRBV27
TGTGCCAGCGGGTCAAGGAGGGGCGAGAACACTGAAGCTTTCTTT
CASGSRRGENTEAFF
>.|TRBJ2-5|TRBD1|TRBV6-5
TGTGCCAGCAGTTACTCAGGGGGCAGAGAGACCCAGTACTTC
CASSYSGGRETQYF
>few|TRBJ2-5|TRBD2|TRBV11-1
TGTGCCAGCAGCGTAGAGACCGGACCGGGCCTGAGAGTCCCGGGGGGGACCCAGTACTTC
CASSVETGPGLRVPGGTQYF
>.|TRBJ2-2|TRBD2|TRBV30
TGTGCCTGGAGTGTACGGCGGGAGGACACCGGGGAGCTGTTTTTT
CAWSVRREDTGELFF
>many|TRBJ2-7|TRBD2|TRBV9
TGTGCCAGCAGCACCCGACTAGCGGGAGTAGACGAGCAGTACTTC
CASSTRLAGVDEQYF
>.|TRBJ1-2|.|TRBV18
TGTGCCAGCTCACCTGGGGACTTGATGCAGGCGCCTAACTATGGCTACACCTTC
CASSPGDLMQAPNYGYTF
>few|TRBJ2-3|.|TRBV12-3/TRBV12-4
TGTGCCAGCAGCCAATATAGCCGGGAAAGCACAGATACGCAGTATTTT
CASSQYSRESTDTQYF
>many|TRBJ1-1|.|TRBV7-9
TGTGCCAGCAGCTTAGATGGGGGGAACACTGAAGCTTTCTTT
CASSLDGGNTEAFF